These T cell receptor beta chains were read from a single sample in a study of vaccination and CD4 T cells after COVID-19. TCRdb reanalysed the PCR reads using MiXCR and keeps one entry per CDR3 protein. Here the sample spans approximately 15,000 distinct CDR3 sequences, about four fifths being singletons. The antigens of these receptors remain unknown. The source material was CD4+ T cells from blood, cultured in vitro, sampled after SARS-CoV-2 vaccination. These receptors all come from a human donor who received a COVID-19 vaccine. CDR3s include the opening cysteine and the closing phenylalanine or tryptophan. Each record gives: J gene, D gene, clone size, V gene, CDR3 protein, CDR3 DNA. D genes are given only for firm matches. Clone size is not always given. Where it is, it says once, few, many or a class for expanded clones.

TRBJ2-1 | - | - | TRBV6-2/TRBV6-3 | CASSRNIGQGVSEQFF | TGTGCCAGCAGTCGCAATATTGGCCAGGGTGTCTCTGAGCAGTTCTTC
TRBJ1-4 | - | - | TRBV6-5 | CASSYSPQRYNEKLFF | TGTGCCAGCAGTTACTCGCCACAGCGGTATAATGAAAAACTGTTTTTT
TRBJ1-6 | - | - | TRBV6-1 | CASSANGEGSPLHF | TGTGCCAGCAGTGCGAATGGAGAGGGTTCACCCCTCCACTTT
TRBJ1-2 | - | few | TRBV27 | CASSSLRTRSTYGYTF | TGTGCCAGCAGTTCCCTCCGGACGAGGTCAACCTATGGCTACACCTTC
TRBJ2-5 | - | - | TRBV11-2 | CASSLVGTRETQYF | TGTGCCAGCAGCTTAGTGGGGACCCGAGAGACCCAGTACTTC
TRBJ1-2 | - | - | TRBV4-1 | CASSQVTGLYGYTF | TGCGCCAGCAGCCAGGTGACAGGCCTCTATGGCTACACCTTC
TRBJ1-2 | - | few | TRBV6-2/TRBV6-3 | CASSYSTPQGSYGYTF | TGTGCCAGCAGTTACTCGACACCTCAGGGAAGCTATGGCTACACCTTC
TRBJ2-2 | TRBD1 | - | TRBV2 | CASTDRVNTGELFF | TGTGCCAGCACGGACAGGGTGAACACCGGGGAGCTGTTTTTT
TRBJ1-1 | - | - | TRBV30 | CAWTHRSNTEAFF | TGTGCCTGGACTCACAGGTCGAACACTGAAGCTTTCTTT
TRBJ2-5 | - | - | TRBV10-3 | CAISTGRETQYF | TGTGCCATCAGTACAGGGAGAGAGACCCAGTACTTC
TRBJ1-2 | - | - | TRBV19 | CASSVTSYGYTF | TGTGCCAGTAGTGTGACGTCGTATGGCTACACCTTC
TRBJ1-5 | - | - | TRBV5-1 | CASSTGLNQPQHF | TGCGCCAGCAGCACAGGGCTCAATCAGCCCCAGCATTTT
TRBJ2-3 | - | - | TRBV10-3 | CAIRGTPTDTQYF | TGTGCCATCAGGGGGACCCCCACAGATACGCAGTATTTT
TRBJ1-1 | - | - | TRBV20-1 | CSATVTEAFF | TGCAGTGCCACGGTGACTGAAGCTTTCTTT
TRBJ2-2 | TRBD1 | - | TRBV20-1 | CSASNRLGDRGLQTGELFF | TGCAGTGCTAGCAATCGGTTGGGGGACAGGGGGCTTCAGACCGGGGAGCTGTTTTTT
TRBJ2-3 | TRBD2 | - | TRBV7-8 | CASSLVAGHSTDTQYF | TGTGCCAGCAGCTTAGTAGCGGGGCATAGCACAGATACGCAGTATTTT
TRBJ2-5 | TRBD1 | - | TRBV2 | CASSARDRQETQYF | TGTGCCAGCAGTGCCCGGGACAGACAAGAGACCCAGTACTTC
TRBJ2-2 | - | once | TRBV20-1 | CSAAPSAGGELFF | TGCAGTGCCGCGCCCTCTGCGGGAGGGGAGCTGTTTTTT
TRBJ2-7 | TRBD2 | once | TRBV2 | CASSGGANEQYF | TGTGCCAGCAGCGGGGGGGCCAACGAGCAGTACTTC
TRBJ1-5 | TRBD1 | - | TRBV15 | CATSRDKQGSQPQHF | TGTGCCACCAGCAGAGATAAACAGGGGAGTCAGCCCCAGCATTTT
TRBJ2-7 | TRBD1 | - | TRBV30 | CAWSPPRWDSYEQYF | TGTGCCTGGAGTCCCCCCCGGTGGGACAGCTACGAGCAGTACTTC
TRBJ2-5 | - | - | TRBV5-1 | CASSETTDSYGTQYF | TGCGCCAGCAGCGAAACTACAGATTCTTACGGGACCCAGTACTTC
TRBJ1-2 | TRBD1 | - | TRBV27 | CASSFVRGLFYGYTF | TGTGCCAGCAGTTTTGTGAGGGGGCTATTCTATGGCTACACCTTC
TRBJ2-3 | TRBD2 | few | TRBV20-1 | CSARLPGLAGGVTSTDTQYF | TGCAGTGCTAGGTTACCGGGACTAGCGGGGGGGGTTACTAGCACAGATACGCAGTATTTT
TRBJ1-2 | - | few | TRBV15 | CATSRDRAAYGYTF | TGTGCCACCAGCAGAGATAGGGCAGCCTATGGCTACACCTTC
TRBJ2-5 | TRBD2 | - | TRBV20-1 | CSADGTSIETQYF | TGCAGTGCCGATGGGACTAGCATAGAGACCCAGTACTTC
TRBJ1-6 | - | - | TRBV6-1 | CASSEGGNSPLHF | TGTGCCAGCAGTGAAGGGGGGAATTCACCCCTCCACTTT
TRBJ1-2 | TRBD1 | - | TRBV2 | CASRLGRDRYGYTF | TGTGCCAGCAGGCTGGGAAGGGACAGATATGGCTACACCTTC
TRBJ1-3 | - | - | TRBV6-1 | CASSEVGFRGGNTIYF | TGTGCCAGCAGTGAAGTAGGGTTCCGCGGTGGAAACACCATATATTTT
TRBJ1-2 | - | - | TRBV6-1 | CASRTRARYGYTF | TGTGCCAGCAGAACCCGGGCCCGCTATGGCTACACCTTC
TRBJ1-1 | - | - | TRBV20-1 | CSAAPDGTLNTEAFF | TGCAGTGCCGCCCCTGACGGGACACTGAACACTGAAGCTTTCTTT
TRBJ1-2 | - | - | TRBV27 | CASSLFAAYGYTF | TGTGCCAGCAGTTTATTCGCAGCCTATGGCTACACCTTC
TRBJ2-2 | TRBD1 | few | TRBV5-4 | CASSIYRGLDTGELFF | TGTGCCAGCAGCATTTACAGGGGGCTGGACACCGGGGAGCTGTTTTTT
TRBJ2-1 | TRBD2 | - | TRBV24-1 | CATSDLAGGSYNEQFF | TGTGCCACCAGTGATTTAGCGGGGGGGTCCTACAATGAGCAGTTCTTC
TRBJ2-7 | - | - | TRBV20-1 | CSAITDRASGREQYF | TGCAGTGCTATCACCGACAGGGCCTCCGGGAGAGAGCAGTACTTC
TRBJ1-2 | - | - | TRBV20-1 | CSANREGGYTF | TGCAGTGCAAATCGGGAGGGTGGCTACACCTTC
TRBJ1-2 | TRBD1 | - | TRBV15 | CATSLGQGQWYGYTF | TGTGCCACCAGCCTCGGACAGGGACAATGGTATGGCTACACCTTC
TRBJ1-5 | TRBD1 | once | TRBV2 | CASSRGQGTISNQPQHF | TGTGCCAGCAGTCGAGGACAGGGAACGATTAGCAATCAGCCCCAGCATTTT
TRBJ1-3 | - | - | TRBV10-3 | CAISPGGGTGNTIYF | TGTGCCATCAGTCCGGGGGGGGGAACTGGAAACACCATATATTTT
TRBJ2-5 | TRBD2 | - | TRBV20-1 | CSARSAGGLQETQYF | TGCAGTGCTAGAAGTGCGGGGGGGTTGCAAGAGACCCAGTACTTC
TRBJ2-2 | TRBD2 | - | TRBV5-1 | CASSLIPAGVSGTGELFF | TGCGCCAGCAGCTTGATACCCGCGGGGGTTTCGGGGACCGGGGAGCTGTTTTTT
TRBJ1-3 | - | few | TRBV6-1 | CASNDKGAISGNTIYF | TGTGCCAGCAATGATAAAGGGGCGATCTCTGGAAACACCATATATTTT
TRBJ1-3 | TRBD1 | - | TRBV6-5 | CASSSPTGESGNTIYF | TGTGCCAGCAGTTCCCCTACAGGGGAAAGTGGAAACACCATATATTTT
TRBJ1-1 | - | - | TRBV2 | CASRFSGGNTEAFF | TGTGCCAGCAGATTCTCGGGGGGTAACACTGAAGCTTTCTTT
TRBJ1-2 | TRBD1 | - | TRBV6-5 | CASSYRTGIYGYTF | TGTGCCAGCAGTTACCGGACAGGGATCTATGGCTACACCTTC
TRBJ1-5 | - | - | TRBV30 | CAWSLRDNQPQHF | TGTGCCTGGAGTTTGAGGGACAATCAGCCCCAGCATTTT
TRBJ2-7 | TRBD1 | - | TRBV10-3 | CAINPGQGLGEQYF | TGTGCCATCAACCCGGGACAGGGTCTAGGCGAGCAGTACTTC